Presented here are 5 T cell receptor beta chains from one specimen sequenced in a study of blood T cell repertoires in COVID-19 (dated by TCRdb to the early 2020s). Library generation was performed with the immunoSEQ multiplex PCR assay. The immuneACCESS repertoire file appears here via TCRdb, limited to in-frame rearrangements. These files lack a portion of the clones; in checked studies, under half of the deficit traces to unresolved V genes, and the cause of the others is not known. This sample lists 190,000 or so clones; roughly 90% were detected once. The ten most abundant clones make up 10% of the sample. Sequenced sample: PBMCs or T cells enriched from blood (not recorded which). The receptor source for this set is a man aged 18 to 29 with acute COVID-19.

The DNA for the CDR3 is TGTGCCAGCAGCCCCCTCGTAGCGGGGAACACCATATATTTT. This codes for CASSPLVAGNTIYF. V usage is TRBV7-9 and J usage is TRBJ1-3; D ambiguous. The CDR3 spans 14 residues. Germline V gene lookup returns CDR1 SEHNR and CDR2 FQNEAQ (reference sequence). The V end lost 5 bases, the J end lost 7 bases, and 15 bases lay between the germline ends. Variable domain in full (rest from reference TRBV7-9 and TRBJ1-3): DTGVSQNPRHKITKRGQNVTFRCDPISEHNRLYWYRQTLGQGPEFLTYFQNEAQLEKSRLLSDRFSAERPKGSFSTLEIQRTEQGDSAMYLCASSPLVAGNTIYFGEGSWLTVV.

The J gene is TRBJ2-1, the V gene TRBV5-1, with 12 bases aligning to TRBD1. Losses at the gene ends were 0 bases for V and 5 bases for J; bases not matched to a gene: 3. This CDR3 has 16 amino acids. CDR1 is SGHRS, CDR2 YFSETQ, per germline. The CDR3 loop reads CASSLAGTGGNNEQFF. CDR3 nucleotide sequence: TGCGCCAGCAGCTTGGCCGGGACAGGGGGCAACAATGAGCAGTTCTTC.

The chain is built from TRBV9 and TRBJ1-4; 8 bases line up with TRBD1. Germline CDR1 reads SGDLS; CDR2 reads YYNGEE. The V segment lost 2 bases and the J segment 5 bases; nucleotides outside the gene matches: 2. The CDR3 spans 14 residues. The CDR3 coding sequence is TGTGCCAGCAGCGTCGGGACAGGAAATGAAAAACTGTTTTTT. Residues: CASSVGTGNEKLFF.

The rearrangement uses TRBV11-3 and TRBJ2-7, with 8 nucleotides matching TRBD1. Germline CDR1 SGHNT, CDR2 YENEEA. V shed 4 bases, J shed 6 bases, and the junction held 8 bases outside the gene matches. CDR3 length equals 14 residues. The CDR3 nucleotides read TGTGCCAGCAGCTCCGGACAGGGCGGATTCGAGCAGTACTTC. Its protein product is CASSSGQGGFEQYF.

The chain uses TRBV3-1 (or the pseudogene TRBV3-2) and TRBJ1-1, with D possibly TRBD1 on 6 matching bases. Germline lookup yields CDR1 LGHDT and CDR2 YNNKEL (reference sequence). The CDR3 covers 14 residues. V lost 0 bases and J lost 6, with 11 bases in between. In DNA form, the CDR3 reads TGTGCCAGCAGCCAAGATTCCAGGGGAGCTGAAGCTTTCTTT. Its protein is CASSQDSRGAEAFF.